One sample yielded the 14 T cell receptor beta chains listed below, sequenced in a study of shared clonotypes between healthy human individuals. Positively selected for CCR7, the CD45RO-negative cells used as naive CD8 cells excluded terminally differentiated effector memory CD45RA+ cells. Measured with immunoSEQ multiplex PCR; TCRdb has only the in-frame clones, and not every one. The sample lists some 800,000 clones, roughly 92% occurring once. The sequenced sample was naive CD8+ T cells sorted from blood. Receptors were obtained from a man younger than 45 in good health.

V is TRBV30 and J is TRBJ2-1, with 7 bases that match TRBD2. V was clipped by 2 bases and J by 7 bases; unmatched bases: 5. The CDR3 length is 13 residues. CDR1 and CDR2 from the germline V gene are GTSNPN and SVGIG (reference sequence). CDR3 amino acids: CAWSPGLRNEQFF. CDR3 in DNA: TGTGCCTGGAGTCCGGGACTACGGAATGAGCAGTTCTTC.

For this clone: One base away lies a much larger clone, so this may be a sequencing read error. The chain joins TRBV7-2 to TRBJ1-4, with 7 bases fitting TRBD1. V was pared by 5 bases and J by 4 bases, with 4 bases of the junction left unmatched. Germline CDR1 and CDR2: SGHTA and FQGNSA. The CDR3 length is 14 residues. The CDR3 bases are TGTGCCAGCAGCCCGGACAGGTTTAATGAAAAACTGTTTTTT. This gives the protein CASSPDRFNEKLFF.

Only one count was recorded for this clone. This chain connects TRBV2 to TRBJ2-1; weak D call: TRBD2 (6 bases). Trimming pared 6 bases from V and 9 bases from J, leaving 15 bases between. In germline, CDR1 is SNHLY, CDR2 FYNNEI. The CDR3 is made up of 13 amino acids. The CDR3 nucleotides read TGTGCCAGCAGCGCAGTCCCTAGCGCTGAGCAGTTCTTC. This encodes CASSAVPSAEQFF.

V usage is TRBV9 and J usage is TRBJ2-1, with a tentative D call TRBD2 (6 bases). The V and J ends lost 2 bases and 4 bases respectively, with 10 bases between them. CDR1 and CDR2 from the germline V gene are SGDLS and YYNGEE. The CDR3 spans 14 residues. The CDR3 coding sequence is TGTGCCAGCAGCGTGACTAGTCAGTACAATGAGCAGTTCTTC. Translation gives CASSVTSQYNEQFF.

This clone was observed once. The genes are TRBV7-9 and TRBJ2-1, with TRBD2 as a possible D gene (5 bases). Looked up from germline, CDR1 is SEHNR and CDR2 is FQNEAQ (reference sequence). V lost 8 bases and J 6 bases, leaving 17 bases between the germline ends. This CDR3 spans 14 amino acids. CDR3 nucleotide sequence: TGTGCCAGCTTAGTTGGGGAGTCAACCAATGAGCAGTTCTTC. Protein: CASLVGESTNEQFF. Using reference TRBV7-9 and TRBJ2-1 for the parts outside the CDR3, the full variable domain is DTGVSQNPRHKITKRGQNVTFRCDPISEHNRLYWYRQTLGQGPEFLTYFQNEAQLEKSRLLSDRFSAERPKGSFSTLEIQRTEQGDSAMYLCASLVGESTNEQFFGPGTRLTVL.

The V call is TRBV27, the J call TRBJ2-7; no definite D call. The CDR3 totals 12 residues. Per germline, CDR1 MNHEY and CDR2 SMNVEV (reference sequence). Trimming took off 5 bases at V and 5 bases at J, with 10 bases between the two ends. In DNA form, the CDR3 reads TGTGCCAGCAGTCCCCCGGGCGACGAGCAGTACTTC. It translates to CASSPPGDEQYF.

This sequence joins TRBV27 and TRBJ2-1; D gene ambiguous. Trimming removed 1 base from V and 7 bases from J, with 8 bases in between. The CDR3 has 13 amino acids. Germline CDR1 and CDR2: MNHEY and SMNVEV (reference sequence). The CDR3 here is CASSLYGRNEQFF. In nucleotides, the CDR3 is TGTGCCAGCAGTTTATATGGGCGGAATGAGCAGTTCTTC.

In nucleotides, the CDR3 is TGTGCCAGTAATATCAGGCAGGACGGAGATGGATCGTACACTGAAGCTTTCTTT. Translating it yields CASNIRQDGDGSYTEAFF. The chain employs TRBV19 and TRBJ1-1; D not resolved. Germline values: CDR1 LNHDA, CDR2 SQIVND (reference sequence). This CDR3 contains 18 residues. The V and J ends lost 7 bases and 3 bases respectively, with 27 bases between them.

The chain is built from TRBV11-2 and TRBJ2-1; D is unresolved. Deletions cut 5 bases from V and 8 bases from J, with 16 bases between. The length of the CDR3 is 14 residues. CDR1 is SGHAT, CDR2 FQNNGV, per germline. CDR3 in amino acids: CASSTVLRQYEQFF. The CDR3 region has the DNA TGTGCCAGCAGCACGGTCCTCCGCCAGTATGAGCAGTTCTTC.

The CDR3 bases are TGTGCCAGCAGCTTAGTCCCCCTAACAGGGGGCAATCAGCCCCAGCATTTT. It translates to CASSLVPLTGGNQPQHF. The rearrangement links TRBV7-8 to TRBJ1-5, with 7 positions matching TRBD1. With V trimmed by 1 base and J by 2 bases, 8 bases remained unmatched. CDR3 length: 17 residues. Germline assignment: CDR1 SGHVS and CDR2 FQNEAQ. The variable domain in full, with the rest retrieved from reference TRBV7-8 and TRBJ1-5, is GAGVSQSPRYKVAKRGQDVALRCDPISGHVSLFWYQQALGQGPEFLTYFQNEAQLDKSGLPSDRFFAERPEGSVSTLKIQRTQQEDSAVYLCASSLVPLTGGNQPQHFGDGTRLSIL.

V usage is TRBV29-1 and J usage is TRBJ1-3, with D possibly being TRBD1 (5 bases). This CDR3 is 14 amino acids long. V was cut by 6 bases and J by 2 bases, with 14 bases left in between. Germline loops: CDR1 SQVTM, CDR2 ANQGSEA. CDR3: CSVGRAGPGNTIYF. The DNA for the CDR3 is TGCAGCGTCGGTAGGGCAGGGCCTGGAAACACCATATATTTT.

The chain combines TRBV10-2 with TRBJ1-5; perhaps TRBD1 as D (6 bases). Trimming took 1 base from V and 2 from J, leaving 15 bases between them. CDR1 WSHSY and CDR2 SAAADI come from the germline V gene. The CDR3 has 17 amino acids. The CDR3 is CASSELRTVVGNQPQHF. The CDR3 DNA reads as TGCGCCAGCAGTGAGTTGAGGACAGTCGTGGGCAATCAGCCCCAGCATTTT.

This chain links TRBV21-1 with TRBJ2-5; TRBD1 was called by the table and not checked on the DNA. TRBV21-1 is given as a pseudogene. The CDR3 sequence is 14 residues long. The CDR3 reads CASRHDRGRETQYF. As DNA, the CDR3 is TGTGCCAGCAGGCACGACAGGGGCCGGGAGACCCAGTACTTC.

This clone was picked up one time. The chain is built from TRBV6-6 and TRBJ2-1; 8 nucleotides align to TRBD2. Germline lookup yields CDR1 MNHNY and CDR2 SVGAGI (reference sequence). The junction had 3 bases not matched to a gene; V was cut back by 6 bases and J by 2 bases. The CDR3 covers 14 residues. The CDR3 here is CASRAGLAYNEQFF. The DNA of the CDR3 is TGTGCCAGCAGAGCGGGACTAGCCTACAATGAGCAGTTCTTC.